The T cell receptor beta chain under discussion was sequenced for a study of blood T cell repertoires in COVID-19. Study as a whole: Sites across the United States, Italy and Spain contributed samples from acute and convalescent COVID-19. PBMCs, B-cell-depleted T cells, or T cells provided the cDNA or gDNA that made up the material.

Authors' methods: Quantification of nucleated cells was approximated via reference gene primer amplification. Assay: immunoSEQ multiplex PCR; the TCRdb copy retains only in-frame clones and omits some. The DNA gave D and trimming, while V, J and clone size come from that table. This sample has over 65,000 clones, with roughly 90% found just once. With 5 bases removed from V and 4 bases from J, the gap between germline ends came to 9 bases. CDR1 and CDR2 (germline): LNHNV, YYDKDF (reference sequence). The CDR3 runs to 13 residues. The clonotype comes from a man aged 45-60 years with active or convalescent COVID-19. This chain connects TRBV15 to TRBJ1-3, with no clear D. The sample taken for sequencing was peripheral blood. DNA of the CDR3: TGTGCCACCAGCCCCCTCCGGGGAAACACCATATATTTT. Translating it yields CATSPLRGNTIYF.